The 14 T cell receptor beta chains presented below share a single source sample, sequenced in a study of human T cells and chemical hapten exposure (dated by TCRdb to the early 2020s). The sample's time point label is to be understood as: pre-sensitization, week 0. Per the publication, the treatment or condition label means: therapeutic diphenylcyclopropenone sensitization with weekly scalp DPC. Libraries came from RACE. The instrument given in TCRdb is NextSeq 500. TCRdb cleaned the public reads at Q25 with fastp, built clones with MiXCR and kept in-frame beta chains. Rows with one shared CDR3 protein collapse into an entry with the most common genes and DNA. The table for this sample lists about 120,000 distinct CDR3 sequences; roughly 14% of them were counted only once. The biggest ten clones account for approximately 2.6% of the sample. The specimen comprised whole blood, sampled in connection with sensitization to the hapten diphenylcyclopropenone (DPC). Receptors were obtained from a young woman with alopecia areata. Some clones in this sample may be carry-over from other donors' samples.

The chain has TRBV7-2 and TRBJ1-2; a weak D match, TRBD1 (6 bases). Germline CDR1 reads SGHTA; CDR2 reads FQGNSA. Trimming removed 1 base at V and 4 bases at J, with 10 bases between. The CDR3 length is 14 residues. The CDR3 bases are TGTGCCAGCAGCTTAGAATCAGGGGCCTATGGCTACACCTTC. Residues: CASSLESGAYGYTF.

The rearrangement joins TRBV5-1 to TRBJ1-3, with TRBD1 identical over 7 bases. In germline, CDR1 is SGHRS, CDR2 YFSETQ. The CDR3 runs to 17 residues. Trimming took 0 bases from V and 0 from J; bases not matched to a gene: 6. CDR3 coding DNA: TGCGCCAGCAGCTTGGCCCCGACAGGGAGCTCTGGAAACACCATATATTTT. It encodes CASSLAPTGSSGNTIYF.

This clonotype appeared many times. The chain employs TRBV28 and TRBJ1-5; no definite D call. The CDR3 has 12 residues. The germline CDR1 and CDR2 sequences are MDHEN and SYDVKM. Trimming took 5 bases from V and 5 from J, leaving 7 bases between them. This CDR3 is CASSRTHQPQHF. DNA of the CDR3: TGTGCCAGCAGTCGGACGCATCAGCCCCAGCATTTT.

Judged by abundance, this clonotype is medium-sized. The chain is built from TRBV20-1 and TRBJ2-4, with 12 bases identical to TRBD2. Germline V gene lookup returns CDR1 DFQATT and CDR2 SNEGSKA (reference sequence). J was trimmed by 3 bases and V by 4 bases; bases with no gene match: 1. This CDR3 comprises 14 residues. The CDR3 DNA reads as TGCAGTGCTACGACTAGCGGGGGCAAAAACATTCAGTACTTC. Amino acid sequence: CSATTSGGKNIQYF.

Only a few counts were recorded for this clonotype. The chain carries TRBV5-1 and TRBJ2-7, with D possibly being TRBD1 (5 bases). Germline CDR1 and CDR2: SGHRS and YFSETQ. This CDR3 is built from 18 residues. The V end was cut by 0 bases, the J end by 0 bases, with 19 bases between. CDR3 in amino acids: CASSLGTETGLSSYEQYF. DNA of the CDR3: TGCGCCAGCAGCTTGGGCACGGAAACAGGTTTGAGCTCCTACGAGCAGTACTTC.

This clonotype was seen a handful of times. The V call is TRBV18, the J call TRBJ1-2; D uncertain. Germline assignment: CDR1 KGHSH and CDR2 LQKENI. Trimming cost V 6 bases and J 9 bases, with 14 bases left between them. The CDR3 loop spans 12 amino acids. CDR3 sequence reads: CASSPGARSYTF. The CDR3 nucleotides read TGTGCCAGCTCCCCCGGAGCAAGGAGCTACACCTTC.

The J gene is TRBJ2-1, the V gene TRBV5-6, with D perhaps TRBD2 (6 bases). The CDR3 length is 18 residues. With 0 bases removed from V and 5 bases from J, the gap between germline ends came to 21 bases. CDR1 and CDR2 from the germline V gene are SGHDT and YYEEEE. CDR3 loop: CASSLVRDWAGLNNEQFF. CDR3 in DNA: TGTGCCAGCAGCTTGGTCCGAGATTGGGCGGGACTTAACAATGAGCAGTTCTTC.

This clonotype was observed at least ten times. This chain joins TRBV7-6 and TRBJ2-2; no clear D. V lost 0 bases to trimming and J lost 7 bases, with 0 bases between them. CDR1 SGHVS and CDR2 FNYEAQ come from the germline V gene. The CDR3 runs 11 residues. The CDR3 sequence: CASSLAGELFF. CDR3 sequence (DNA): TGTGCCAGCAGCTTAGCCGGGGAGCTGTTTTTT. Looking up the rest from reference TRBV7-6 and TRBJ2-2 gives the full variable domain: GAGVSQSPRYKVTKRGQDVALRCDPISGHVSLYWYRQALGQGPEFLTYFNYEAQQDKSGLPNDRFSAERPEGSISTLTIQRTEQRDSAMYRCASSLAGELFFGEGSRLTVL.

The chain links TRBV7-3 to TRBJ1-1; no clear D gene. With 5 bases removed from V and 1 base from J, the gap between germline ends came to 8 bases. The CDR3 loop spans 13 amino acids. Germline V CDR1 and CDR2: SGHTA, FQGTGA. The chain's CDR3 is CASSPTPNTEAFF. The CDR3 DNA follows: TGTGCCAGCAGCCCGACACCGAACACTGAAGCTTTCTTT. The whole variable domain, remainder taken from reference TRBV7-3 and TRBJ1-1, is GAGVSQTPSNKVTEKGKYVELRCDPISGHTALYWYRQSLGQGPEFLIYFQGTGAADDSGLPNDRFFAVRPEGSVSTLKIQRTERGDSAVYLCASSPTPNTEAFFGQGTRLTVV.

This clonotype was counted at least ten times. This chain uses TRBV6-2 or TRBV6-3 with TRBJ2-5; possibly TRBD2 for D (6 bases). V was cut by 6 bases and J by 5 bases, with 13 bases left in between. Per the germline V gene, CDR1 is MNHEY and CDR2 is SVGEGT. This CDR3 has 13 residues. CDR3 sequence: CASSRGSWETQYF. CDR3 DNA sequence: TGTGCCAGCAGCCGGGGGAGTTGGGAGACCCAGTACTTC.

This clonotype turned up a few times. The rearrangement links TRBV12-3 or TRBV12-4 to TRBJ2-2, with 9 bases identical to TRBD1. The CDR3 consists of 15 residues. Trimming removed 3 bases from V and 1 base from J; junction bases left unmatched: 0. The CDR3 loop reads CASSLGQGNTGELFF. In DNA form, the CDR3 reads TGTGCCAGCAGTTTGGGACAGGGGAACACCGGGGAGCTGTTTTTT.

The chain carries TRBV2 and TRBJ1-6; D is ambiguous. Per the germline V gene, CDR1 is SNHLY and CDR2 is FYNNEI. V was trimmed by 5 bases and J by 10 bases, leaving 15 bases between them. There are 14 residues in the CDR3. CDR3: CASSLGLEGSPLHF. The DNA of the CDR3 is TGTGCCAGCAGTCTAGGGCTTGAGGGCTCACCCCTCCACTTT.

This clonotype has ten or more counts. CDR3 coding DNA: TGTGCCAGCAGCGCCGGGACGGCGGTTCTCACAGATACGCAGTATTTT. It specifies CASSAGTAVLTDTQYF. V and J are TRBV9 and TRBJ2-3, with D tentatively TRBD1 or TRBD2 (5 bases each). The ends were cut back, 3 bases at V and 2 bases at J, with 16 bases in the middle. Germline V gene sequence: CDR1 SGDLS, CDR2 YYNGEE. This CDR3 comprises 16 residues.

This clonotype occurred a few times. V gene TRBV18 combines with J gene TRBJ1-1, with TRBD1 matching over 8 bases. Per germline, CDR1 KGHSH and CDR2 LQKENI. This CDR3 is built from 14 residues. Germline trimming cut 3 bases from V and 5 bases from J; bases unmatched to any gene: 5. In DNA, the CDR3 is TGTGCCAGCTCACCGGACAGGGAGGAAACTGAAGCTTTCTTT. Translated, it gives CASSPDREETEAFF.